This T cell receptor beta chain comes out of a study of OX40 agonist ivuxolimab in advanced cancers. Across the whole study: Partial responses occurred in three patients (one hepatocellular carcinoma, two cutaneous melanoma). Study-level points and caveats: Relatively little clonal expansion, among the lowest observed, appeared in partial responders at 0.1-3.0 mg/kg.

Trimming removed 2 bases from V and 5 bases from J; junction bases left unmatched: 3. The CDR3 sequence is 14 residues long. Germline CDR1 is SGHNT and CDR2 is YYREEE (reference sequence). For this clone: Its cognate antigen is unknown.

TCRdb's copy holds only in-frame clones and misses some; the assay was immunoSEQ multiplex PCR. The sample shows tens of thousands of clones, roughly 90% of them seen only once. The sequences come from CD4+ or CD8+ T cells sorted from blood, collected in a trial of the OX40 agonist ivuxolimab. This receptor was identified in an adult with an advanced solid tumor such as melanoma, head and neck, liver or kidney cancer. The chain carries TRBV5-4 and TRBJ2-5; 10 positions match TRBD2. The CDR3 DNA reads as TGTGCCAGCAGCTTTAGCGGGAGGAAGGAGACCCAGTACTTC. It encodes CASSFSGRKETQYF.